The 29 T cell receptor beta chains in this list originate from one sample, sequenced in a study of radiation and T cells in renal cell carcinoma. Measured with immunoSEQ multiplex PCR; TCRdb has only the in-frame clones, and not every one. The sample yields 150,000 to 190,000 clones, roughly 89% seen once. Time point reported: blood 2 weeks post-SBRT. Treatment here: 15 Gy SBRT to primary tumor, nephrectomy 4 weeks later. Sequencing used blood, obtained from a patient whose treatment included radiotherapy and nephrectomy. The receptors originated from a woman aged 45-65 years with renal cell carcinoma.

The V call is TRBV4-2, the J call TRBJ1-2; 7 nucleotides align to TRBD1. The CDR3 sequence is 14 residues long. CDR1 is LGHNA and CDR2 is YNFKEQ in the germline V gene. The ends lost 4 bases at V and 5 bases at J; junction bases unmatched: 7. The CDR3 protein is CASSPTGRQYGYTF. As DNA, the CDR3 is TGTGCCAGCAGCCCGACAGGGCGTCAATATGGCTACACCTTC.

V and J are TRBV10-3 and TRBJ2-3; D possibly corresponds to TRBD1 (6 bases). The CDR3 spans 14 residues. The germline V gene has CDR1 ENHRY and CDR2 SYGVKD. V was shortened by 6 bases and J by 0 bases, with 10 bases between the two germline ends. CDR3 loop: CAISTGQSTDTQYF. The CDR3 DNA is TGTGCCATCAGCACAGGACAGAGCACAGATACGCAGTATTTT.

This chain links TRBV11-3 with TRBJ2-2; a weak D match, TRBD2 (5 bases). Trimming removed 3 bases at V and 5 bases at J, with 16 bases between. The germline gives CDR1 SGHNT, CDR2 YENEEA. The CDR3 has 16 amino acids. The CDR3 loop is CASSLTTHNVTGELFF. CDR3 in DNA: TGTGCCAGCAGCTTGACTACCCACAACGTTACCGGGGAGCTGTTTTTT.

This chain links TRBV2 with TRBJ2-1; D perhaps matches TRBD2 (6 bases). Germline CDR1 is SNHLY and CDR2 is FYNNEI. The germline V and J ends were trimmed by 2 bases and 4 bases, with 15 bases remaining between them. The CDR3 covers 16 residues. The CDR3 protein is CASSESGAPLYNEQFF. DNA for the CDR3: TGTGCCAGCAGTGAATCGGGAGCACCACTTTACAATGAGCAGTTCTTC.

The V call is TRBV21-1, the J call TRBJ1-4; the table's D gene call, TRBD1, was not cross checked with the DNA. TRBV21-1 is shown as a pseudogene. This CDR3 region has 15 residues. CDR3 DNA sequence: TGTGCCAGCACCCAGGGGATATCAACTAATGAAAAACTGTTTTTT. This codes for CASTQGISTNEKLFF.

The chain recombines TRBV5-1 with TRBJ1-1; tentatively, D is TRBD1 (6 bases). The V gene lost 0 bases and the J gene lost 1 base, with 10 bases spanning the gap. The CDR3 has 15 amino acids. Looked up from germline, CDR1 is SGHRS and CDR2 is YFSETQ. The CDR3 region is CASSLEQGKNTEAFF. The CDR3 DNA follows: TGCGCCAGCAGCTTGGAGCAGGGGAAGAACACTGAAGCTTTCTTT.

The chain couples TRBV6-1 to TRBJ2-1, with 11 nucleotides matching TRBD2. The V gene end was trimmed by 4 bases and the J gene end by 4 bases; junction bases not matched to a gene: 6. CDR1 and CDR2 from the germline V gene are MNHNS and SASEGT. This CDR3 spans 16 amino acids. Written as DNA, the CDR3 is TGTGCCAGCAGTGGGCTAGCGGGGGGTACTTACAATGAGCAGTTCTTC. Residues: CASSGLAGGTYNEQFF.

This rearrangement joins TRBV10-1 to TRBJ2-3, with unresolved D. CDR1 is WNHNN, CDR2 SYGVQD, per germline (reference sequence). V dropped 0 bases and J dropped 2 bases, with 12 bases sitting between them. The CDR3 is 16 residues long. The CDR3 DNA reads TGCGCCAGCAGTGAGTCCGGGCCGGTCGACACAGATACGCAGTATTTT. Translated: CASSESGPVDTDTQYF.

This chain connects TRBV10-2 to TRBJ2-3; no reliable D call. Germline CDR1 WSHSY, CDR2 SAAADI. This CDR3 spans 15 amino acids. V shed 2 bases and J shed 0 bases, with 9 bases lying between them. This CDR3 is CASSETWRSTDTQYF. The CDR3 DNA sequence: TGCGCCAGCAGTGAGACCTGGAGAAGCACAGATACGCAGTATTTT.

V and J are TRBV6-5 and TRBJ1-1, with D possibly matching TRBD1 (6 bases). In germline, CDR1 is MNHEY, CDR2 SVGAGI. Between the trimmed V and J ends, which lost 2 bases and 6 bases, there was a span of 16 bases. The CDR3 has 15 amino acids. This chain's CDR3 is CASSYHTGSGPEAFF. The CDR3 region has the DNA TGTGCCAGCAGTTACCATACAGGGTCAGGCCCTGAAGCTTTCTTT.

The CDR3 region is CASSREEGVSYGYTF. The CDR3 coding sequence is TGTGCCAGCAGCCGCGAGGAGGGTGTAAGTTATGGCTACACCTTC. The genes are TRBV6-5 and TRBJ1-2; D not resolved. The germline V gene encodes CDR1 MNHEY and CDR2 SVGAGI. This CDR3 region has 15 residues. The V end lost 6 bases, the J end lost 5 bases, and 19 bases lay between the germline ends.

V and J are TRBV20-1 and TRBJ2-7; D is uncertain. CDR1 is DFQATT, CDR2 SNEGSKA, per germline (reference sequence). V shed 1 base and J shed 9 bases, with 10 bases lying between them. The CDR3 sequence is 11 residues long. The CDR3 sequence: CSARGMGVQYF. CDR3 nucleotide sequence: TGCAGTGCTAGAGGAATGGGCGTGCAGTACTTC.

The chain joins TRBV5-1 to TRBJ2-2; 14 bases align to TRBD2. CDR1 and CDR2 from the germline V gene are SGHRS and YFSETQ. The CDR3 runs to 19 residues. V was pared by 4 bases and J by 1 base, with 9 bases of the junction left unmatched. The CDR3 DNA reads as TGCGCCAGCAGCACAGCCGGGACTAGCGGGGGCCTGAACACCGGGGAGCTGTTTTTT. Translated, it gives CASSTAGTSGGLNTGELFF. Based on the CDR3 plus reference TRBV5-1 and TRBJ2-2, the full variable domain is KAGVTQTPRYLIKTRGQQVTLSCSPISGHRSVSWYQQTPGQGLQFLFEYFSETQRNKGNFPGRFSGRQFSNSRSEMNVSTLELGDSALYLCASSTAGTSGGLNTGELFFGEGSRLTVL.

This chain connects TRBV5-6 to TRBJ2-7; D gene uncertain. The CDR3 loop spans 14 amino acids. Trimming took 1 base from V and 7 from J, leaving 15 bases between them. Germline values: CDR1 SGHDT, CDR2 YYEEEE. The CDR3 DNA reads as TGTGCCAGCAGCTTGAAGGACGGTTCCCTGGAGCAGTACTTC. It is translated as CASSLKDGSLEQYF.

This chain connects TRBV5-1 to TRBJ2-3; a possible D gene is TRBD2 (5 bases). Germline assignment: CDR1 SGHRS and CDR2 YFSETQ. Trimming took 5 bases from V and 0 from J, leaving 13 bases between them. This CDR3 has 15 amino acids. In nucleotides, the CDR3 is TGCGCCAGCAGTCCTGTGCGGGCGAGCACAGATACGCAGTATTTT. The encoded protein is CASSPVRASTDTQYF.

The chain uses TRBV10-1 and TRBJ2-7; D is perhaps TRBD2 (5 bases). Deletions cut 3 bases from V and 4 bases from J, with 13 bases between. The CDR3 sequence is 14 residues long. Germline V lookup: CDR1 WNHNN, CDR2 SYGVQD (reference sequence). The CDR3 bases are TGCGCCAGCAGTGACCCGGGAAGGGCGTACGAGCAGTACTTC. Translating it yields CASSDPGRAYEQYF.

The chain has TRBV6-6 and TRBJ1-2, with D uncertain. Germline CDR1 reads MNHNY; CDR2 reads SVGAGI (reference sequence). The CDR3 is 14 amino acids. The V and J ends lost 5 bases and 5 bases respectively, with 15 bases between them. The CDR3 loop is CASSVPRQSYGYTF. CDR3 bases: TGTGCCAGCAGTGTCCCCAGGCAGAGTTATGGCTACACCTTC.

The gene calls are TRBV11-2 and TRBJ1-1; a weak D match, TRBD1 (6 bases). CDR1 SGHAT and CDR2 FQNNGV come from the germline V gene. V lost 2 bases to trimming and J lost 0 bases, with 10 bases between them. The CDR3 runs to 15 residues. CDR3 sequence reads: CASSLQGPMNTEAFF. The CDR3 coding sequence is TGTGCCAGCAGCTTACAGGGGCCCATGAACACTGAAGCTTTCTTT.

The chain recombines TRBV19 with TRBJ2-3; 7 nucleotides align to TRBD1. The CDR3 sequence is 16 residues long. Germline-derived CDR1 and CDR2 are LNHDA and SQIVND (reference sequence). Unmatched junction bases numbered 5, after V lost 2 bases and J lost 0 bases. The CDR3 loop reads CASSIPGTVSTDTQYF. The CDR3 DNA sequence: TGTGCCAGTAGTATACCCGGGACAGTGAGCACAGATACGCAGTATTTT.

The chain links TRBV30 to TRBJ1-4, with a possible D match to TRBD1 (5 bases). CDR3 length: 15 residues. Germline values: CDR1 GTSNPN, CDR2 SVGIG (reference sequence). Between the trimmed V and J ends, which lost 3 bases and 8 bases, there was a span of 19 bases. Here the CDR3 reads CAWSENWTMGEKLFF. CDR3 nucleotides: TGTGCCTGGAGCGAAAACTGGACAATGGGCGAAAAACTGTTTTTT. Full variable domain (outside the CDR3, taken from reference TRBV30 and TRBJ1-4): SQTIHQWPATLVQPVGSPLSLECTVEGTSNPNLYWYRQAAGRGLQLLFYSVGIGQISSEVPQNLSASRPQDRQFILSSKKLLLSDSGFYLCAWSENWTMGEKLFFGSGTQLSVL.

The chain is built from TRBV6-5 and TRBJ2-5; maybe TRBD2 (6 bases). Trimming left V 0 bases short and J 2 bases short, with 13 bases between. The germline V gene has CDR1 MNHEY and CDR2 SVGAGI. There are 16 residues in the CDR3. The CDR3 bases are TGTGCCAGCAGTTACTCGACCTGGGCGGGGCAAGAGACCCAGTACTTC. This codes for CASSYSTWAGQETQYF.

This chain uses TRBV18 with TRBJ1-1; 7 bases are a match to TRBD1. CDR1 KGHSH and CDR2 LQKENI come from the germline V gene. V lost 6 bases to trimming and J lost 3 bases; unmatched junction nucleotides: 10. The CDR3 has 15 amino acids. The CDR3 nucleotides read TGTGCCAGCTCCCCGTCCCGGGACAGACACACTGAAGCTTTCTTT. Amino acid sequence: CASSPSRDRHTEAFF.

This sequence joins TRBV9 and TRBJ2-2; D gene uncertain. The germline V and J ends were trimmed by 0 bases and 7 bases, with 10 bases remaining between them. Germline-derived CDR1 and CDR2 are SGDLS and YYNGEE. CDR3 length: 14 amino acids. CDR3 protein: CASSVALGVGELFF. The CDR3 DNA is TGTGCCAGCAGCGTAGCTCTTGGGGTCGGGGAGCTGTTTTTT.

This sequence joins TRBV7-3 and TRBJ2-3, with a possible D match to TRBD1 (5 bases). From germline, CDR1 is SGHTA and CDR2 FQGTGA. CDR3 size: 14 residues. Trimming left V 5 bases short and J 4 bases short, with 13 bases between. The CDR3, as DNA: TGTGCCAGCAGCGCTGGGTCAGGGTCAGATACGCAGTATTTT. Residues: CASSAGSGSDTQYF.

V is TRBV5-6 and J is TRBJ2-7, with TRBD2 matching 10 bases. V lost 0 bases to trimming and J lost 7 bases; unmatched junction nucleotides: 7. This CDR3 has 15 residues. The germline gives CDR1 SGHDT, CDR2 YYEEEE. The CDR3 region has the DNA TGTGCCAGCAGCTTGGATCTAGCGGGGGTAGGAGAGCAGTACTTC. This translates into CASSLDLAGVGEQYF.

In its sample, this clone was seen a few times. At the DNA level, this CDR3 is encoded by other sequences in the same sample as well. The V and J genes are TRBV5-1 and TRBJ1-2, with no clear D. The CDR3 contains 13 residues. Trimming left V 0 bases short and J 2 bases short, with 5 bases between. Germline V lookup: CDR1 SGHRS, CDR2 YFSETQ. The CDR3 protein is CASSLGQNYGYTF. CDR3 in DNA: TGCGCCAGCAGCTTGGGGCAGAACTATGGCTACACCTTC.

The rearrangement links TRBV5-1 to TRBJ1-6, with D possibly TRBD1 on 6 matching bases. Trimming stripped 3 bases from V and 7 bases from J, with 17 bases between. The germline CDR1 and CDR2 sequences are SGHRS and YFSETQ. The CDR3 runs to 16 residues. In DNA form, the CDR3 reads TGCGCCAGCAGCTACTGGGGGCCCTCTGAGAATTCACCCCTCCACTTT. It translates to CASSYWGPSENSPLHF.

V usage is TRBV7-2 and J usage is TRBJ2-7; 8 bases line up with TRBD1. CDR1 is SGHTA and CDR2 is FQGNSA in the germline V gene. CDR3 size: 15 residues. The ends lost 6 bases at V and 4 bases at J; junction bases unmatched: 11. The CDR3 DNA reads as TGTGCCAGCAGACCAGACAGGGGCAGAGTATACGAGCAGTACTTC. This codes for CASRPDRGRVYEQYF.

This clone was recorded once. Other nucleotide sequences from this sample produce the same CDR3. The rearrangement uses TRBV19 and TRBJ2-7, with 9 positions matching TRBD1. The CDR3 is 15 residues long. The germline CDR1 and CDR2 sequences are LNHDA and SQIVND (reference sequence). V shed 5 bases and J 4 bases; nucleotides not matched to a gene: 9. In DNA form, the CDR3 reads TGTGCCAGTAGTGCGCCGGGACAGGGATCGTACGAGCAGTACTTC. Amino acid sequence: CASSAPGQGSYEQYF. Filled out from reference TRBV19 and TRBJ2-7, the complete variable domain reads DGGITQSPKYLFRKEGQNVTLSCEQNLNHDAMYWYRQDPGQGLRLIYYSQIVNDFQKGDIAEGYSVSREKKESFPLTVTSAQKNPTAFYLCASSAPGQGSYEQYFGPGTRLTVT.